This entry describes one T cell receptor (beta chain). Its antigen is still unknown. No clone much larger than this one lies a single base away; base qualities are absent. The sample comes from a study of cytomegalovirus exposure and HLA in healthy donors (TCRdb year 2017). About the study as a whole: According to an earlier analysis of 550 to 750 of the donors, 150 million to 200 million T cells yielded 95 million to 140 million unique TCR beta sequences and approximately 280 Gb of sequence data. An early release covering roughly 600 HLA-typed donors comprised approximately 290 gigabases of sequencing data and approximately 85 million unique TCR sequences. Of the roughly 400 genotyped donors, 65% to 90% were placed in the genetic ancestry cluster associated with self-reported Caucasian donors. The study was designed to test whether signatures of past pathogen exposure could be identified by cataloging public T cell receptors. The study used immunosequencing to profile the T cell repertoires of 666 subjects and linked those repertoires to cytomegalovirus serostatus. A separate validation cohort of more than 100 different subjects was used in addition to the roughly 640-subject first cohort. To predict cytomegalovirus infection status, the study combined high-throughput TCR immunosequencing, statistical association of individual TCRs with disease status, and machine learning. In a later analysis, previously published TCR beta repertoires from 550 to 750 donors were re-analyzed and high-resolution HLA genotyping was added so that TCR occurrence patterns could be studied. In the later analysis, no new phenotypic data were used to find candidate immune exposures; instead, reliance was placed on TCR beta sequences and their occurrence across donors. In an earlier analysis of 500 to 650 of the donors, high-throughput TCR beta sequencing was used to judge whether each TCR beta V gene segment behaved as functional or pseudogenic. Donor age, sex, ethnicity and CMV serostatus were compiled together with the repertoire data. Genome-wide SNP genotypes for about 65% of the roughly 700 donors were used in a later genetic analysis, which treated that subset as a discovery cohort. All discovery cohort repertoires had been generated on a single sequencing platform. HLA typing included class I and class II loci at four-digit resolution. Typing coverage differed by locus: A, B, C, DRB1 and DQB1 were typed in roughly 620-630 donors, DQA1 in around 500, DPA1 in around 600, and DPB1 in approximately 450. Four or five DR-DQ haplotypes were handled as single units for association and clustering, since linkage in the cohort was strong. On average, around 200,000 unique TCR beta nucleotide sequences were sequenced per donor among 300 to 500 genotyped donors of the cohort, with 15% to 20% of those sequences being non-productive.

The library relied on the immunoSEQ multiplex PCR assay. For the multiplex PCR, a mixture combining 60 forward primers for TCR Vbeta segments and 13 reverse primers for TCR Jbeta segments was used. The CDR3 region of rearranged TCR beta genes was amplified from genomic DNA by a multiplex PCR assay. Amplified TCR beta libraries were sequenced as 87-base-pair reads on the Illumina HiSeq System. Per the original workflow: Across the roughly 700 repertoires, a later analysis counted 60 million to 90 million unique TCR beta chains, 8.5 million to 12 million of which were shared by at least two donors. Raw reads were error-corrected and collapsed into unique sequences by a nearest-neighbor algorithm in which closely related sequences were merged to remove PCR and sequencing errors. Alignment of CDR3 sequences to IMGT reference sequences was used to assign V, D and J gene segments. For a sequence to be retained, a match of at least six nucleotides was required to both a V gene segment and a J gene segment. Rearrangements were called productive when the CDR3 lacked stop codons and stayed in frame with V and J; all others were non-productive. CDR3 was defined by IMGT convention, running from the second conserved V-encoded cysteine to the conserved J-encoded phenylalanine. The earlier analysis of roughly 590 of the donors excluded any sequence lacking an unambiguous match to a single V gene segment. In an earlier analysis of 587 of the donors, a V segment was called functional when productive rearrangements were above 56.7%, and segregating when the standard deviation between donors exceeded 5%. A statistical classification framework was built to diagnose cytomegalovirus status from the catalog of TCR beta chain sequences. In a later analysis, V and J genes were assigned by comparing TCR nucleotide sequences against IMGT/GENE-DB human TR gene sequences. The TCRdist pipeline was used in a later analysis to assign CDR3 sequences and most-parsimonious VDJ recombination scenarios. A later analysis defined each TCR beta chain by its CDR3 amino acid sequence plus V-gene family, and excluded reads lacking a unique V-gene family. To address suspected cross-contamination and a sequencing artifact, a later analysis removed under 600 highly shared, low-generation-probability nucleotide sequences. In a later analysis, a clonal expansion index for each public chain was calculated from normalized within-repertoire ranks of inferred template counts. A later analysis computed generation probabilities with a VDJ recombination model fitted to out-of-frame rearrangements, and checked the results against IGoR. A later analysis scored TCR-TCR, TCR-HLA and TCR-CMV co-occurrence with hypergeometric tests, applying a repertoire-size bias correction to TCR pairs. To estimate false discovery rates, a later analysis permuted the HLA or CMV assignments 20 times. In a later analysis, co-occurring TCRs were grouped with DBSCAN, and TCRdist sequence similarity was added when clustering was performed within HLA-allele-positive subsets. For co-occurrence clustering, repertoires with fewer than 30,000 or more than 120,000 public chains were excluded, along with four or five repertoires with anomalous nucleotide sharing. The table was pulled from immuneACCESS by TCRdb, which kept in-frame rearrangements only. Such tables lose some clones; where checked, under half of the loss comes from unresolved V genes, and the rest has no known cause. The V and J calls and clone size were taken over from that table, and D and trimming were inferred from the DNA. The sample contains some 130,000 clones, approximately 84% of them found a single time. The top ten clones comprise roughly 2.5% of the sample.

From cysteine to phenylalanine, the CDR3 is 16 amino acids long. Solely the CDR3 DNA is kept, with 48 bases framed from the first base. V loses 0 bases, J loses 2 bases, and the germline ends lie 14 bases apart. In the germline V gene, CDR1 corresponds to SGDLS and CDR2 to YYNGEE. The cohort was made up of about 670 healthy bone marrow donors. At the time of sampling, all cohort members were nominally healthy, though unrecorded immune exposures were likely present. The donor was CMV seronegative and was included in the group of a few hundred seronegative cohort members. A peripheral blood sample was provided by each donor, and peripheral blood mononuclear cells were used for TCR beta sequencing. Genomic DNA extraction from the blood cell samples was performed with the Qiagen DNeasy Blood Extraction Kit. Overall study results and their limits: A cluster of highly shared sequence variants was judged likely to be a technical artifact of the sequencing pipeline. In both the original and validation cohorts, the classifier was reported to diagnose cytomegalovirus status with high specificity and sensitivity. Some IMGT-functional V segments, including TRBV6-2 and TRBV6-3, could not be told apart with the 87-base-pair reads, so those segments were excluded. An association between a missense DCLRE1C variant and V-gene and J-gene trimming of TCR beta chains was found in a later genetic analysis and replicated in an independent cohort. In the study, about 150 TCR beta chains were listed as associated with cytomegalovirus. According to a later analysis, parvovirus B19, influenza, CMV and Epstein-Barr virus appeared linked to several top co-occurrence clusters. In vitro tests confirmed that three of the cytomegalovirus-associated TCR beta chains recognize cytomegalovirus antigens. It was suggested by the authors that the approach could potentially be generalized to other disease states and immunological phenotypes. Broadly in line with IMGT annotations, most TCR beta V segments showed up in productive rearrangements about 90% or about 30% of the time in an earlier analysis of under 700 of the donors. Immune exposure information for the cohort was limited to CMV serostatus. Sequencing depth was assumed to be roughly uniform across donors in the presence/absence analyses, though that assumption may not hold. In this cohort, only TCR beta chains were sequenced, and detectable features were limited by the absence of alpha or paired-chain data. Because HLA typing was unavailable for some donors at each locus, only the typed subset was used in association tests. Across donors, most TCR sequences were observed very rarely, whereas some public TCRs were present in many individuals. According to a later analysis, TCR association rates differed among HLA loci, with DRB1 alleles showing the most associated TCRs and HLA-C alleles showing the fewest. In a later analysis, most CMV-associated TCR beta chains were found to appear HLA-restricted, with HLA associations seemingly driven largely by CMV exposure. A later analysis associated 17,000 or so TCR beta sequences with specific HLA alleles at a false discovery rate of 0.05. In a later genetic analysis, fewer N-insertions in productive TCRs were reported among donors in an Asian-associated ancestry cluster than the roughly 700-donor mean. Because counts were too low, 15 to 20 rarely observed V segments, including chromosome 9 orphons, were excluded from the earlier analysis of several hundred of the donors. A further reported finding was that TCR beta sequences accurately predicted the HLA-A and HLA-B alleles for most subjects in the first cohort. In a later analysis, HLA-associated TCR beta chains showed more clonal expansion and lower generation probabilities than non-associated chains that were equally common. Linkage disequilibrium might explain the correlated functional status among segregating V segments, but an unknown experimental factor could not be excluded. Strong co-occurrence of HLA alleles, especially DR and DQ, made assigning TCR associations to individual alleles difficult.

The chain joins TRBV9 to TRBJ1-1; perhaps TRBD1 is the D gene, with 6 bases matching. The sequenced material came from PBMCs. The TCR originated in a boy aged 2-9 years in good health and CMV-seronegative. The DNA sequence is as follows: TGTGCCAGCAGCGTAGGCACAGGGATTATTAACACTGAAGCTTTCTTT. Translated, this gives CASSVGTGIINTEAFF.